These 32 T cell receptor beta chains were all obtained from the same sample, sequenced in a study of blood T cell repertoires in COVID-19. Profiling relied on immunoSEQ multiplex PCR, and the TCRdb table lists in-frame clones only, not all of them. The sample shows under 200,000 clones, 83% of them seen only once. Sequenced material: peripheral blood. Receptors were obtained from a human donor in a cohort sampled during active COVID-19.

This sequence joins TRBV7-9 and TRBJ2-7; D uncertain. CDR3 length: 12 residues. Trimming left V 5 bases short and J 2 bases short, with 7 bases between. The germline V gene has CDR1 SEHNR and CDR2 FQNEAQ (reference sequence). The CDR3 DNA reads TGTGCCAGCAGCCAAGACACCTACGAGCAGTACTTC. Translating it yields CASSQDTYEQYF. The whole variable domain, filled in from reference TRBV7-9 and TRBJ2-7, reads DTGVSQNPRHKITKRGQNVTFRCDPISEHNRLYWYRQTLGQGPEFLTYFQNEAQLEKSRLLSDRFSAERPKGSFSTLEIQRTEQGDSAMYLCASSQDTYEQYFGPGTRLTVT.

The gene calls are TRBV4-2 and TRBJ1-1; 8 positions match TRBD1. V dropped 1 base and J dropped 8; count of bases not matched to a gene: 9. The CDR3 sequence is 15 residues long. The germline CDR1 and CDR2 sequences are LGHNA and YNFKEQ. The CDR3 nucleotides are TGTGCCAGCAGCCAAGGGACGGAGACAGGGGCGGAAGCTTTCTTT. Its translation: CASSQGTETGAEAFF.

V usage is TRBV4-3 and J usage is TRBJ1-2, with D possibly TRBD1 on 6 matching bases. Germline V gene lookup returns CDR1 LGHNA and CDR2 YSLEER. The CDR3 sequence is 15 residues long. V gave up 0 bases and J gave up 6 bases, with 14 bases separating them. CDR3 nucleotide sequence: TGCGCCAGCAGCCAAGAGGGGGCAGGACGTGATGGCTACACCTTC. The encoded protein is CASSQEGAGRDGYTF.

The J gene is TRBJ2-1, the V gene TRBV7-2; D remains ambiguous. The germline V gene has CDR1 SGHTA and CDR2 FQGNSA. Trimming removed 4 bases at V and 14 bases at J, with 15 bases between. The CDR3 contains 12 residues. This CDR3 reads CASSSSSPSKFF. As DNA, the CDR3 is TGTGCCAGCAGCTCATCCTCACCGAGCAAGTTCTTC.

This chain uses TRBV11-1 with TRBJ2-3, with TRBD2 matching 8 bases. The V gene end was trimmed by 5 bases and the J gene end by 1 base; junction bases not matched to a gene: 5. The CDR3 is 15 amino acids. The germline gives CDR1 SGHAT, CDR2 FQDESV (reference sequence). The CDR3 here is CASSPSGGRTDTQYF. The CDR3 DNA reads as TGTGCCAGCAGCCCCTCGGGGGGGCGCACAGATACGCAGTATTTT. The whole variable domain, filled in from reference TRBV11-1 and TRBJ2-3, reads EAEVAQSPRYKITEKSQAVAFWCDPISGHATLYWYRQILGQGPELLVQFQDESVVDDSQLPKDRFSAERLKGVDSTLKIQPAELGDSAMYLCASSPSGGRTDTQYFGPGTRLTVL.

The CDR3 spells CASSSDRGQGEQYF. The CDR3 nucleotides are TGCGCCAGCAGCTCGGACAGGGGGCAAGGCGAGCAGTACTTC. The chain employs TRBV5-1 and TRBJ2-7; 11 bases map to TRBD1. After removal of 3 bases from V and 6 bases from J, the junction contained 5 bases not matched to a gene. Germline loops: CDR1 SGHRS, CDR2 YFSETQ. There are 14 residues in the CDR3.

This chain joins TRBV7-8 and TRBJ1-5, with no clear D. CDR3 length equals 17 residues. Germline V gene sequence: CDR1 SGHVS, CDR2 FQNEAQ. Between the trimmed V and J ends, which lost 0 bases and 0 bases, there was a span of 12 bases. CDR3 protein: CASSLARFKNSNQPQHF. In DNA form, the CDR3 reads TGTGCCAGCAGCTTAGCGCGGTTCAAGAATAGCAATCAGCCCCAGCATTTT. The whole variable domain, remainder taken from reference TRBV7-8 and TRBJ1-5, is GAGVSQSPRYKVAKRGQDVALRCDPISGHVSLFWYQQALGQGPEFLTYFQNEAQLDKSGLPSDRFFAERPEGSVSTLKIQRTQQEDSAVYLCASSLARFKNSNQPQHFGDGTRLSIL.

CDR3 nucleotides: TGTGCCAGTAGTATCGGTACTAACTATGGCTACACCTTC. It is translated as CASSIGTNYGYTF. V and J are TRBV19 and TRBJ1-2; no clear D. Germline values: CDR1 LNHDA, CDR2 SQIVND (reference sequence). V dropped 3 bases and J dropped 0 bases, with 5 bases sitting between them. This CDR3 spans 13 amino acids.

The V and J genes are TRBV23-1 and TRBJ2-7; no clear D gene. TRBV23-1 is recorded as an ORF, its role being uncertain. Trimming took off 3 bases at V and 2 bases at J, with 23 bases between the two ends. The CDR3 extends over 18 amino acids. CDR3 residues: CASSHGGMASQHPYEQYF. Written as DNA, the CDR3 is TGCGCCAGCAGTCACGGCGGTATGGCGAGTCAGCACCCCTACGAGCAGTACTTC.

The V gene is TRBV7-3, the J gene TRBJ2-2, with 8 bases aligning to TRBD2. CDR3 length: 16 residues. With 1 base clipped from V and 6 bases from J, the junction kept 7 bases outside the gene matches. Germline V gene sequence: CDR1 SGHTA, CDR2 FQGTGA. CDR3 amino acids: CASSLIVAGGSGELFF. In DNA, the CDR3 is TGTGCCAGCAGCTTAATCGTCGCGGGGGGCTCCGGGGAGCTGTTTTTT.

A single count supports this clone. This rearrangement joins TRBV4-2 to TRBJ2-7; 14 nucleotides agree with TRBD2. The CDR3 is made up of 16 amino acids. CDR1 LGHNA and CDR2 YNFKEQ come from the germline V gene. V gave up 3 bases and J gave up 1 base; unmatched junction bases: 2. Written as DNA, the CDR3 is TGTGCCAGCAGCCAGACTAGCGGGGGGGCGTCCTACGAGCAGTACTTC. It encodes CASSQTSGGASYEQYF.

This clone turned up a few times. The chain has TRBV28 and TRBJ2-7, with 10 positions matching TRBD2. This CDR3 has 15 amino acids. Germline V CDR1 and CDR2: MDHEN, SYDVKM. J was trimmed by 3 bases and V by 5 bases; bases with no gene match: 7. The CDR3 nucleotides read TGTGCCAGCAGTCTAGCGGGAGCGGGCCTCTACGAGCAGTACTTC. It is translated as CASSLAGAGLYEQYF.

This clone was seen only once. This chain uses TRBV18 with TRBJ1-1; a weak D match, TRBD1 (6 bases). The CDR3 covers 16 residues. Germline-derived CDR1 and CDR2 are KGHSH and LQKENI. V was pared by 4 bases and J by 3 bases, with 18 bases between. The CDR3 sequence: CASSLSQGYADTEAFF. For the CDR3, the DNA is TGTGCCAGCTCACTTAGCCAGGGGTATGCGGACACTGAAGCTTTCTTT. Complete variable domain (other parts from reference TRBV18 and TRBJ1-1): NAGVMQNPRHLVRRRGQEARLRCSPMKGHSHVYWYRQLPEEGLKFMVYLQKENIIDESGMPKERFSAEFPKEGPSILRIQQVVRGDSAAYFCASSLSQGYADTEAFFGQGTRLTVV.

This clone has just one count. The CDR3 nucleotides read TGCGCCAGCAGCTTGGGGCAGGTTAGCACAGATACGCAGTATTTT. Protein: CASSLGQVSTDTQYF. V gene TRBV5-1 combines with J gene TRBJ2-3; unclear D gene. The CDR3 length is 15 residues. The V end lost 0 bases, the J end lost 0 bases, and 8 bases lay between the germline ends. Germline-derived CDR1 and CDR2 are SGHRS and YFSETQ.

The V and J genes are TRBV19 and TRBJ1-5, with 7 bases that match TRBD1. CDR1 LNHDA and CDR2 SQIVND come from the germline V gene (reference sequence). With V trimmed by 5 bases and J by 4 bases, 11 bases remained unmatched. There are 16 residues in the CDR3. The CDR3 DNA reads TGTGCCAGTAGTCGGCTTGCTACAGGGGTAAATCAGCCCCAGCATTTT. As protein: CASSRLATGVNQPQHF.

The chain has TRBV4-1 and TRBJ2-5; 7 nucleotides agree with TRBD1. Germline V gene lookup returns CDR1 MGHRA and CDR2 YSYEKL. The CDR3 has 13 residues. Trimming took 4 bases from V and 1 from J; bases not matched to a gene: 0. In DNA, the CDR3 is TGCGCCAGCAGCCGGACAGGCCAAGAGACCCAGTACTTC. It translates to CASSRTGQETQYF.

V gene TRBV27 combines with J gene TRBJ2-5, with 10 bases fitting TRBD2. The CDR3 totals 15 residues. Germline V gene lookup returns CDR1 MNHEY and CDR2 SMNVEV (reference sequence). V lost 5 bases and J lost 1; bases outside the gene matches: 4. The CDR3 DNA sequence: TGTGCCAGCAGTCCGCGACTAGCGGGCCAAGAGACCCAGTACTTC. Translated: CASSPRLAGQETQYF.

The chain combines TRBV9 with TRBJ1-4; D not certain. V was cut by 4 bases and J by 0 bases, with 10 bases left in between. CDR1 is SGDLS and CDR2 is YYNGEE in the germline V gene. This CDR3 comprises 15 residues. The CDR3 nucleotides read TGTGCCAGCAGCCCCAGACACGCAACTAATGAAAAACTGTTTTTT. Protein sequence: CASSPRHATNEKLFF.

The chain employs TRBV7-9 and TRBJ1-1; D might be TRBD1 (5 bases). CDR1 SEHNR and CDR2 FQNEAQ come from the germline V gene (reference sequence). The CDR3 runs 15 residues. V was trimmed by 2 bases and J by 10 bases, leaving 20 bases between them. CDR3 region: CASSLPGRPWGGAFF. DNA of the CDR3: TGTGCCAGCAGCTTACCGGGCCGGCCTTGGGGGGGAGCTTTCTTT.

This chain connects TRBV19 to TRBJ2-7; 10 bases map to TRBD1. CDR1 LNHDA and CDR2 SQIVND come from the germline V gene (reference sequence). The V and J ends lost 3 bases and 2 bases, in that order; junction bases with no gene match: 4. This CDR3 region has 15 residues. The CDR3 here is CASSMSTGGPYEQYF. The CDR3 nucleotides are TGTGCCAGTAGTATGTCGACAGGGGGCCCCTACGAGCAGTACTTC.

The chain combines TRBV7-9 with TRBJ1-1; D may be TRBD1 (6 bases). Germline assignment: CDR1 SEHNR and CDR2 FQNEAQ (reference sequence). CDR3 length: 18 amino acids. Trimming pared 5 bases from V and 1 base from J, leaving 23 bases between. The CDR3, as DNA: TGTGCCAGCAGCCCTAAGGGGGTCGGACCCAAAGGGAACACTGAAGCTTTCTTT. This sequence encodes CASSPKGVGPKGNTEAFF.

The rearrangement joins TRBV29-1 to TRBJ1-6; 7 positions agree with TRBD1. CDR3 length equals 15 residues. Germline V CDR1 and CDR2: SQVTM, ANQGSEA. V lost 4 bases, J lost 2 bases, and 5 bases stayed unmatched. Written as DNA, the CDR3 is TGCAGCGTTGGAAGCAGGGGGGCCTATAATTCACCCCTCCACTTT. Translation gives CSVGSRGAYNSPLHF.

The chain carries TRBV5-6 and TRBJ2-7, with 10 bases lining up with TRBD2. The CDR3 has 14 amino acids. Germline CDR1 SGHDT, CDR2 YYEEEE. V was pared by 2 bases and J by 6 bases, with 5 bases of the junction left unmatched. CDR3 amino acids: CASSFSGRLAEQYF. The CDR3 nucleotides read TGTGCCAGCAGCTTTAGCGGGAGGTTGGCCGAGCAGTACTTC.

This chain connects TRBV6-4 to TRBJ1-5, with unresolved D. CDR1 and CDR2 from the germline V gene are MRHNA and SNTAGT. Deletions cut 4 bases from V and 0 bases from J, with 7 bases between. CDR3 size: 14 residues. This CDR3 reads CASSVSGSNQPQHF. The CDR3 DNA sequence: TGTGCCAGCAGTGTCTCCGGTAGCAATCAGCCCCAGCATTTT.

The V gene is TRBV7-2, the J gene TRBJ1-6; 9 nucleotides line up with TRBD1. V was pared by 6 bases and J by 7 bases, with 4 bases of the junction left unmatched. Germline V CDR1 and CDR2: SGHTA, FQGNSA. The CDR3 loop spans 14 amino acids. The CDR3 nucleotides are TGTGCCAGCAGTACCGGGACAGGGAATTCACCCCTCCACTTT. Residues: CASSTGTGNSPLHF. Using reference TRBV7-2 and TRBJ1-6 for the parts outside the CDR3, the full variable domain is GAGVSQSPSNKVTEKGKDVELRCDPISGHTALYWYRQSLGQGLEFLIYFQGNSAPDKSGLPSDRFSAERTGGSVSTLTIQRTQQEDSAVYLCASSTGTGNSPLHFGNGTRLTVT.

The rearrangement links TRBV7-3 to TRBJ2-3, with 9 bases aligning to TRBD2. Germline V gene lookup returns CDR1 SGHTA and CDR2 FQGTGA. The junction had 13 bases not matched to a gene; V was cut back by 5 bases and J by 4 bases. This CDR3 contains 17 residues. The CDR3 sequence is CASSPGWGGGGSDTQYF. The CDR3 coding sequence is TGTGCCAGCAGCCCAGGGTGGGGCGGGGGGGGCTCAGATACGCAGTATTTT.

V usage is TRBV27 and J usage is TRBJ2-1; 15 nucleotides agree with TRBD2. Looked up from germline, CDR1 is MNHEY and CDR2 is SMNVEV (reference sequence). The V gene end was trimmed by 4 bases and the J gene end by 4 bases; junction bases not matched to a gene: 8. CDR3 length: 18 residues. CDR3 coding DNA: TGTGCCAGCAGTTCCGATCGGACTAGCGGGGGGGATTACAATGAGCAGTTCTTC. Translated, it gives CASSSDRTSGGDYNEQFF.

The chain employs TRBV19 and TRBJ2-5; 7 bases fit TRBD2. The CDR3 totals 13 residues. V lost 5 bases to trimming and J lost 2 bases; unmatched junction nucleotides: 2. From germline, CDR1 is LNHDA and CDR2 SQIVND (reference sequence). CDR3 nucleotide sequence: TGTGCCAGTAGTGGGGGGGATCAAGAGACCCAGTACTTC. Translated, it gives CASSGGDQETQYF.

The chain is built from TRBV5-1 and TRBJ2-7; TRBD2 matches 7 bases. The germline V gene has CDR1 SGHRS and CDR2 YFSETQ. V shed 6 bases and J 4 bases; nucleotides not matched to a gene: 7. The CDR3 is made up of 13 amino acids. The CDR3 loop is CASNGGGAYEQYF. CDR3 nucleotides: TGCGCCAGCAACGGCGGGGGAGCGTACGAGCAGTACTTC.

The chain uses TRBV5-1 and TRBJ2-5, with 7 bases fitting TRBD1. The V gene end was trimmed by 4 bases and the J gene end by 1 base; junction bases not matched to a gene: 7. The CDR3 contains 15 residues. Germline CDR1 reads SGHRS; CDR2 reads YFSETQ. CDR3 protein: CASSPHGTAQETQYF. As DNA, the CDR3 is TGCGCCAGCAGCCCCCACGGGACAGCCCAAGAGACCCAGTACTTC. The variable domain in full, with the rest retrieved from reference TRBV5-1 and TRBJ2-5, is KAGVTQTPRYLIKTRGQQVTLSCSPISGHRSVSWYQQTPGQGLQFLFEYFSETQRNKGNFPGRFSGRQFSNSRSEMNVSTLELGDSALYLCASSPHGTAQETQYFGPGTRLLVL.

This sequence joins TRBV14 and TRBJ2-6; D may be TRBD1 (6 bases). V lost 1 base and J lost 0, with 19 bases in between. The CDR3 is 20 amino acids. CDR1 and CDR2 (germline): SGHDN, FVKESK. The CDR3 nucleotides are TGTGCCAGCAGCCAAGCTTGGGGGCAGGGTCTACGCTCTGGGGCCAACGTCCTGACTTTC. This encodes CASSQAWGQGLRSGANVLTF.

This clone has more than one count but fewer than ten. V and J are TRBV4-3 and TRBJ1-2; maybe TRBD1 (5 bases). The V end lost 4 bases, the J end lost 8 bases, and 17 bases lay between the germline ends. This CDR3 is built from 14 residues. Germline V gene lookup returns CDR1 LGHNA and CDR2 YSLEER. The CDR3: CASSPPRRGEGYTF. As DNA, the CDR3 is TGCGCCAGCAGCCCCCCCCGACGGGGGGAGGGCTACACCTTC.